The 17 T cell receptor beta chains below come from one sample, sequenced in a study of radiotherapy plus CTLA-4 blockade in lung cancer. Generated by immunoSEQ multiplex PCR, the TCRdb table keeps only in-frame clones and is missing some. The sample has around 95,000 clones, about four fifths seen once; the top ten hold 0.84%. The specimen comprised peripheral blood, sampled from a patient treated with radiotherapy plus ipilimumab. Source of these receptors: a human donor with non-small cell lung cancer who had stable disease on radiotherapy plus ipilimumab.

The CDR3 nucleotides read TGTGCCAGCATGGGGGGATCCTATGGCTACACCTTC. Translated: CASMGGSYGYTF. J is TRBJ1-2 and V is TRBV6-1; possible D gene TRBD1, 5 bases. Germline-derived CDR1 and CDR2 are MNHNS and SASEGT. The CDR3 is made up of 12 amino acids. The ends were cut back, 7 bases at V and 4 bases at J, with 10 bases in the middle.

The CDR3 protein is CASTSTQKRVTMNTEAFF. In nucleotides, the CDR3 is TGTGCCAGCACCTCGACCCAAAAAAGGGTCACAATGAACACTGAAGCTTTCTTT. The chain is built from TRBV5-6 and TRBJ1-1; D is unclear. CDR3 length: 18 residues. CDR1 SGHDT and CDR2 YYEEEE come from the germline V gene. V gave up 6 bases and J gave up 0 bases, with 24 bases separating them. The full variable domain, with the rest looked up from reference TRBV5-6 and TRBJ1-1, is DAGVTQSPTHLIKTRGQQVTLRCSPKSGHDTVSWYQQALGQGPQFIFQYYEEEERQRGNFPDRFSGHQFPNYSSELNVNALLLGDSALYLCASTSTQKRVTMNTEAFFGQGTRLTVV.

J is TRBJ1-4 and V is TRBV28, with 7 bases aligning to TRBD1. The trim removed 6 bases at V and 8 bases at J, leaving 18 bases unmatched. The germline V gene has CDR1 MDHEN and CDR2 SYDVKM. The CDR3 spans 17 residues. The CDR3 protein is CASSSLGRGLGREKLFF. CDR3 coding DNA: TGTGCCAGCAGCTCCTTGGGGAGGGGGCTTGGGAGAGAAAAACTGTTTTTT.

The chain employs TRBV28 and TRBJ2-7, with TRBD2 matching 10 bases. J lost 5 bases, V lost 5 bases, and 6 bases had no gene match. The CDR3 runs to 14 residues. Germline V CDR1 and CDR2: MDHEN, SYDVKM. CDR3 nucleotide sequence: TGTGCCAGCAGTGGGATGCTAGCGGGAGACGAGCAGTACTTC. It encodes CASSGMLAGDEQYF.

The chain couples TRBV10-1 to TRBJ1-5; D is unresolved. Germline V gene data show CDR1 as WNHNN and CDR2 as SYGVQD (reference sequence). V lost 3 bases and J 6 bases, leaving 9 bases between the germline ends. This CDR3 spans 13 amino acids. CDR3: CASSETGSQPQHF. The CDR3 DNA reads TGCGCCAGCAGTGAAACGGGGTCTCAGCCCCAGCATTTT.

The chain joins TRBV7-3 to TRBJ2-1; TRBD1 aligns across 8 bases. V shed 5 bases and J 2 bases; nucleotides not matched to a gene: 8. The CDR3 extends over 16 amino acids. The germline V gene encodes CDR1 SGHTA and CDR2 FQGTGA. This CDR3 reads CASSPDRVVAYNEQFF. The DNA of the CDR3 is TGTGCCAGCAGCCCGGACAGGGTGGTCGCCTACAATGAGCAGTTCTTC.

The rearrangement uses TRBV6-5 and TRBJ2-3; 10 bases align to TRBD1. CDR1 MNHEY and CDR2 SVGAGI come from the germline V gene. Trimming removed 4 bases from V and 0 bases from J; junction bases left unmatched: 4. The CDR3 totals 16 residues. The CDR3 sequence is CASSLTGGLSTDTQYF. CDR3 DNA: TGTGCCAGCAGTTTGACAGGGGGCCTTAGCACAGATACGCAGTATTTT.

This CDR3 reads CASSAGQGAGNIQYF. The CDR3 region has the DNA TGTGCCAGCAGCGCCGGACAGGGGGCCGGTAACATTCAGTACTTC. V and J are TRBV9 and TRBJ2-4; 11 nucleotides agree with TRBD1. Unmatched junction bases numbered 6, after V lost 3 bases and J lost 7 bases. The CDR3 loop spans 15 amino acids. The V gene's germline CDR1 is SGDLS and CDR2 YYNGEE. The whole variable domain, remainder taken from reference TRBV9 and TRBJ2-4, is DSGVTQTPKHLITATGQRVTLRCSPRSGDLSVYWYQQSLDQGLQFLIQYYNGEERAKGNILERFSAQQFPDLHSELNLSSLELGDSALYFCASSAGQGAGNIQYFGAGTRLSVL.

Note on this clone: The sample holds other DNA sequences that translate to the same CDR3. This chain links TRBV15 with TRBJ2-1, with D uncertain. The CDR3 length is 15 residues. Trimming shortened V by 1 base and J by 0 bases, and 7 bases separated the two germline ends. Germline V gives CDR1 LNHNV, CDR2 YYDKDF (reference sequence). CDR3 loop: CATSRGGSSYNEQFF. As DNA, the CDR3 is TGTGCCACCAGCAGAGGGGGTAGCTCCTACAATGAGCAGTTCTTC.

The rearrangement joins TRBV2 to TRBJ2-7, with 8 bases matching TRBD2. There are 15 residues in the CDR3. Germline V gives CDR1 SNHLY, CDR2 FYNNEI. J lost 2 bases, V lost 3 bases, and 6 bases had no gene match. The CDR3, as DNA: TGTGCCAGCAGTGAGAGTAGCGGGGTAACCTACGAGCAGTACTTC. Amino acid sequence: CASSESSGVTYEQYF.

The rearrangement uses TRBV7-3 and TRBJ2-6; D gene unclear. This CDR3 spans 19 amino acids. Trimming pared 5 bases from V and 0 bases from J, leaving 20 bases between. From germline, CDR1 is SGHTA and CDR2 FQGTGA. The CDR3 DNA sequence: TGTGCCAGCAGCCCTCGAGGCCCACGAACTAACTCTGGGGCCAACGTCCTGACTTTC. Protein: CASSPRGPRTNSGANVLTF.

The rearrangement uses TRBV27 and TRBJ2-4, with 11 positions matching TRBD2. The germline gives CDR1 MNHEY, CDR2 SMNVEV (reference sequence). This CDR3 comprises 22 residues. J was trimmed by 0 bases and V by 0 bases; bases with no gene match: 16. Here the CDR3 reads CASSLSAGLASGGHLAKNIQYF. The CDR3 DNA follows: TGTGCCAGCAGTTTATCGGCCGGGTTGGCTAGCGGGGGGCATCTAGCCAAAAACATTCAGTACTTC.

This clone was found a few times. The chain joins TRBV7-2 to TRBJ1-1; 7 bases fit TRBD1. This CDR3 contains 13 residues. Germline CDR1 reads SGHTA; CDR2 reads FQGNSA. With V trimmed by 5 bases and J by 1 base, 1 base remained unmatched. CDR3 sequence (DNA): TGTGCCAGCAGCCGACAGGGGAACACTGAAGCTTTCTTT. This sequence encodes CASSRQGNTEAFF.

The chain combines TRBV7-2 with TRBJ2-7; no clear D. V was cut by 4 bases and J by 3 bases, with 7 bases left in between. Germline loops: CDR1 SGHTA, CDR2 FQGNSA. The CDR3 consists of 12 residues. CDR3 DNA: TGTGCCAGCAGCTCCTCTGGCTACGAGCAGTACTTC. Amino acid sequence: CASSSSGYEQYF.

This clone appeared a single time. The chain carries TRBV9 and TRBJ2-5; 10 positions match TRBD2. Germline CDR1 reads SGDLS; CDR2 reads YYNGEE. The junction had 3 bases not matched to a gene; V was cut back by 0 bases and J by 1 base. The CDR3 length is 16 residues. As DNA, the CDR3 is TGTGCCAGCAGCGTAGGGCAGCGGGGGGGCCAAGAGACCCAGTACTTC. The encoded protein is CASSVGQRGGQETQYF.

The gene calls are TRBV7-9 and TRBJ2-7; 7 bases fit TRBD1. The CDR3 contains 14 residues. Germline V CDR1 and CDR2: SEHNR, FQNEAQ (reference sequence). Losses at the gene ends were 1 base for V and 2 bases for J; bases not matched to a gene: 2. The CDR3: CASSLEGAAYEQYF. In DNA, the CDR3 is TGTGCCAGCAGCTTAGAGGGGGCCGCCTACGAGCAGTACTTC.

The rearrangement joins TRBV10-2 to TRBJ2-1; D uncertain. The CDR3 has 12 residues. Per the germline V gene, CDR1 is WSHSY and CDR2 is SAAADI. Trimming stripped 4 bases from V and 6 bases from J, with 7 bases between. CDR3 amino acids: CASSGIGNEQFF. CDR3 bases: TGCGCCAGCAGTGGGATTGGCAATGAGCAGTTCTTC.